Sequencing of this TCR beta chain was carried out in a study of metastatic and nonmetastatic thyroid tumors. TCRdb ran MiXCR on the PCR reads. The repertoire holds approximately 39,000 clones, with around 21% as singletons. Germline V lookup: CDR1 MRHNA, CDR2 SNTAGT. With V trimmed by 4 bases and J by 2 bases, 3 bases remained unmatched. The CDR3 runs 15 residues. Every patient was untreated before thyroid surgery. The sequencing sample was made of blood. This clonotype was obtained from a female donor with papillary thyroid cancer or a benign thyroid nodule (not recorded which). Some clones in this sample may be carry-over from other donors' samples. The rearrangement links TRBV6-4 to TRBJ2-3; 10 bases fit TRBD2. CDR3 DNA: TGTGCCAGCAGTGGGACTAGCGGCGACACAGATACGCAGTATTTT. Its protein is CASSGTSGDTDTQYF.